Listed here is a single TCR beta chain. The data belong to a study of control samples from healthy donors and cancer patients. Sequenced by immunoSEQ multiplex PCR; TCRdb stores in-frame clones only, minus some. The sample holds about 97,000 clones, 90% to 95% seen once. This TCR was recovered from a woman in her late teens or twenties in good health. Material: blood.

The CDR3 DNA follows: TGCGCCAGCAGCCCCGCCCAGGGCGGAGATGGCTACACCTTC. It codes for CASSPAQGGDGYTF. The chain links TRBV10-2 to TRBJ1-2, with a tentative D call TRBD1 (5 bases). The V end was cut by 6 bases, the J end by 6 bases, with 17 bases between. There are 14 residues in the CDR3. The germline V gene encodes CDR1 WSHSY and CDR2 SAAADI.